This T cell receptor beta chain was recovered during a study of T cell responses to AZD1222 COVID-19 vaccine. Repertoires were generated with immunoSEQ multiplex PCR, while TCRdb's copy carries only in-frame clones and drops some. The sample includes about 120,000 clones, roughly nine tenths of them seen just once. V lost 0 bases to trimming and J lost 5 bases; unmatched junction nucleotides: 3. This CDR3 contains 14 residues. Germline CDR1 and CDR2: KGHSH and LQKENI. V gene TRBV18 combines with J gene TRBJ2-5; 7 positions agree with TRBD1. Sequenced here: peripheral blood, sampled on day 0 of AZD1222 vaccination. The clonotype was recovered from an adult in good health. The chain's CDR3 is CASSPPTGRETQYF. CDR3 DNA: TGTGCCAGCTCACCACCGACAGGGCGGGAGACCCAGTACTTC.